The subject of this entry is one T cell receptor (beta chain). This specimen comes from a study of blood T cell repertoires in COVID-19. Study details: Material from acute and convalescent COVID-19 was sourced from the United States, Italy and Spain. From T cells, B-cell-depleted T cells, or PBMCs came the material, which was cDNA or gDNA.

V shed 0 bases and J 5 bases; nucleotides not matched to a gene: 2. The germline CDR1 and CDR2 sequences are SGHDT and YYEEEE. The CDR3 extends over 14 amino acids. Original methodology: For nucleated cells, counts were estimated from reference gene primer amplification. The repertoire was sequenced with immunoSEQ multiplex PCR; TCRdb's copy has only in-frame clones and lacks some. The V and J calls and the clone size are those of that table, but D and trimming were determined from the DNA. The sample has more than 100,000 clones, approximately 89% seen once. The source material was peripheral blood. The source is a woman older than 75 in a cohort sampled during active COVID-19. The V gene is TRBV5-6, the J gene TRBJ1-2; 9 bases fit TRBD1. The CDR3: CASSLDRGLYGYTF. CDR3 DNA: TGTGCCAGCAGCTTGGACAGGGGGCTATATGGCTACACCTTC.